This is a list of T cell receptor beta chains from one sample in a study of blood T cell repertoires in COVID-19. The protocol was immunoSEQ multiplex PCR, while the TCRdb copy is restricted to in-frame clones and leaves out a portion. This table has about 130,000 clones, roughly 84% appearing once. Sequencing was done on a sample of peripheral blood. The origin of the receptors is a woman between 25 and 40 years old who had recovered from COVID-19. The CDR3 runs from the conserved cysteine through the conserved F or W. D genes are given only for firm matches. Only some rows state a clone size, as once, few, many or a class for expanded clones.

j_call: TRBJ2-5
clone_size: few
v_call: TRBV15
d_call: NA
cdr3_nt: TGTGCCACCAGCAGAGATGGGAGACAAGAGACCCAGTACTTC
cdr3_aa: CATSRDGRQETQYF

j_call: TRBJ2-1
clone_size: NA
v_call: TRBV27
d_call: TRBD2
cdr3_nt: TGTGCCAGCAGCTGGGGTCTAGCGGGATCTGGGGAGCAGTTCTTC
cdr3_aa: CASSWGLAGSGEQFF

j_call: TRBJ2-1
clone_size: NA
v_call: TRBV6-6
d_call: NA
cdr3_nt: TGTGCCAGCTATAAGACTATGGCGGGACGGTCTAATGAGCAGTTCTTC
cdr3_aa: CASYKTMAGRSNEQFF

j_call: TRBJ2-5
clone_size: NA
v_call: TRBV10-3
d_call: NA
cdr3_nt: TGTGCCATCAGTGTGGCTCAAGAATTAGGACCCCGGGGGACCCAGTACTTC
cdr3_aa: CAISVAQELGPRGTQYF

j_call: TRBJ1-6
clone_size: NA
v_call: TRBV5-1
d_call: TRBD1
cdr3_nt: TGCGCCAGCAGCCCAACCGGGACAGGGGAGTATTCACCCCTCCACTTT
cdr3_aa: CASSPTGTGEYSPLHF

j_call: TRBJ2-1
clone_size: NA
v_call: TRBV19
d_call: NA
cdr3_nt: TGTGCCAGTAGTATAAACGGCTTGGTACGGGAACTGTACAATGAGCAGTTCTTC
cdr3_aa: CASSINGLVRELYNEQFF

j_call: TRBJ2-7
clone_size: few
v_call: TRBV14
d_call: NA
cdr3_nt: TGTGCCAGCAGCCAAGTCGGCCGGAGCTCCTACGAGCAGTACTTC
cdr3_aa: CASSQVGRSSYEQYF

j_call: TRBJ1-1
clone_size: NA
v_call: TRBV29-1
d_call: TRBD1
cdr3_nt: TGCAGCGTGGGAGGGACAGGGGGGTTGAACACTGAAGCTTTCTTT
cdr3_aa: CSVGGTGGLNTEAFF

j_call: TRBJ1-2
clone_size: NA
v_call: TRBV24-1
d_call: TRBD1
cdr3_nt: TGTGCCACCAACCTACAGGGGGCGGAGGACTATGGCTACACCTTC
cdr3_aa: CATNLQGAEDYGYTF

j_call: TRBJ2-7
clone_size: NA
v_call: TRBV19
d_call: TRBD1
cdr3_nt: TGTGCCAGTAGTGGGACAGGGGGAAGCGAGCAGTACTTC
cdr3_aa: CASSGTGGSEQYF

j_call: TRBJ2-7
clone_size: NA
v_call: TRBV21-1
d_call: NA
cdr3_nt: TGTGCCAGCACCGACCCCCGGACTAGCGGGAGGGCGACCCGTTCTCCCTACGAGCAGTACTTC
cdr3_aa: CASTDPRTSGRATRSPYEQYF

j_call: TRBJ2-3
clone_size: NA
v_call: TRBV15
d_call: NA
cdr3_nt: TGTGCCACCAGCAGACGGGGACAAACCGCCGGGGATACGCAGTATTTT
cdr3_aa: CATSRRGQTAGDTQYF

j_call: TRBJ1-1
clone_size: NA
v_call: TRBV10-3
d_call: TRBD1
cdr3_nt: TGTGCCATCAGTGAACAGGGGAGTGGCACTGAAGCTTTCTTT
cdr3_aa: CAISEQGSGTEAFF

j_call: TRBJ2-2
clone_size: NA
v_call: TRBV2
d_call: TRBD1
cdr3_nt: TGTGCCAGCAGCGAACAGGGGCTAAGCACCGGGGAGCTGTTTTTT
cdr3_aa: CASSEQGLSTGELFF

j_call: TRBJ1-5
clone_size: once
v_call: TRBV19
d_call: NA
cdr3_nt: TGTGCCAGTAGTATCGCAGGGGATCAGCCCCAGCATTTT
cdr3_aa: CASSIAGDQPQHF

j_call: TRBJ2-7
clone_size: NA
v_call: TRBV5-1
d_call: NA
cdr3_nt: TGCGCCAGCAGCACTCTGGCAGCGTCGAATTACGAGCAGTACTTC
cdr3_aa: CASSTLAASNYEQYF

j_call: TRBJ1-1
clone_size: NA
v_call: TRBV11-2
d_call: NA
cdr3_nt: TGTGCCAGCAGCTTAGGGGGGCCTGAAGCTTTCTTT
cdr3_aa: CASSLGGPEAFF

j_call: TRBJ2-7
clone_size: NA
v_call: TRBV18
d_call: TRBD2
cdr3_nt: TGTGCCAGCTCACCGGGACTAGACCCCTACGAGCAGTACTTC
cdr3_aa: CASSPGLDPYEQYF

j_call: TRBJ2-7
clone_size: NA
v_call: TRBV7-6
d_call: NA
cdr3_nt: TGTGCCAGCAGCCCTGGACAGACAAATTCCTACGAGCAGTACTTC
cdr3_aa: CASSPGQTNSYEQYF

j_call: TRBJ2-3
clone_size: NA
v_call: TRBV11-2
d_call: TRBD1
cdr3_nt: TGTGCCAGCAGCTCCCTCCCGGGACAGGGAGGTCCAGATACGCAGTATTTT
cdr3_aa: CASSSLPGQGGPDTQYF

j_call: TRBJ1-4
clone_size: once
v_call: TRBV27
d_call: NA
cdr3_nt: TGTGCCAGCAGGGAGGGATTCAATGAAAAACTGTTTTTT
cdr3_aa: CASREGFNEKLFF

j_call: TRBJ2-3
clone_size: NA
v_call: TRBV7-6
d_call: TRBD2
cdr3_nt: TGTGCCAGCAGCTTAGTTGGCGGGAGGGCAGAAGATACGCAGTATTTT
cdr3_aa: CASSLVGGRAEDTQYF

j_call: TRBJ1-2
clone_size: once
v_call: TRBV5-1
d_call: NA
cdr3_nt: TGCGCCAGCAGCCTACAACAGGGCGGAAGGGGCTATGGCTACACCTTC
cdr3_aa: CASSLQQGGRGYGYTF

j_call: TRBJ1-1
clone_size: NA
v_call: TRBV3-1/TRBV3-2
d_call: NA
cdr3_nt: TGTGCCAGCAGCCAAGGACAGCCGCTCACTGAAGCTTTCTTT
cdr3_aa: CASSQGQPLTEAFF

j_call: TRBJ1-5
clone_size: NA
v_call: TRBV12-5
d_call: TRBD1
cdr3_nt: TGTGCTAGCGGACAGGGGGTAAATCAGCCCCAGCATTTT
cdr3_aa: CASGQGVNQPQHF

j_call: TRBJ2-1
clone_size: NA
v_call: TRBV24-1
d_call: NA
cdr3_nt: TGTGCCACCAGTGCCGGGACATCGCTCTACAATGAGCAGTTCTTC
cdr3_aa: CATSAGTSLYNEQFF

j_call: TRBJ1-5
clone_size: NA
v_call: TRBV19
d_call: TRBD1
cdr3_nt: TGTGCCAGTAGTAGTCTCAGGGGGCAGGTCAATCAGCCCCAGCATTTT
cdr3_aa: CASSSLRGQVNQPQHF

j_call: TRBJ1-2
clone_size: NA
v_call: TRBV7-9
d_call: NA
cdr3_nt: TGTGCCAGCTCCTCGGGGGTATATGGCTACACCTTC
cdr3_aa: CASSSGVYGYTF

j_call: TRBJ1-2
clone_size: NA
v_call: TRBV13
d_call: NA
cdr3_nt: TGTGCCAGCAGCGGCCATAACTATGGCTACACCTTC
cdr3_aa: CASSGHNYGYTF

j_call: TRBJ2-3
clone_size: NA
v_call: TRBV13
d_call: NA
cdr3_nt: TGTGCCAGCAGCGGCGCAGGGAATACGCAGTATTTT
cdr3_aa: CASSGAGNTQYF

j_call: TRBJ2-3
clone_size: NA
v_call: TRBV2
d_call: TRBD2
cdr3_nt: TGTGCCACATTAGCGGGAGAGGGACCCACAGATACGCAGTATTTT
cdr3_aa: CATLAGEGPTDTQYF

j_call: TRBJ1-1
clone_size: few
v_call: TRBV14
d_call: NA
cdr3_nt: TGTGCCAGCAGCCAAGAACGGGAAGCTTTCTTT
cdr3_aa: CASSQEREAFF

j_call: TRBJ1-1
clone_size: NA
v_call: TRBV5-1
d_call: NA
cdr3_nt: TGCGCCAGCCAATCCCAAGCGTCCGAGGGCACCGAAGCTTTCTTT
cdr3_aa: CASQSQASEGTEAFF

j_call: TRBJ2-1
clone_size: NA
v_call: TRBV4-1
d_call: NA
cdr3_nt: TGCGCCAGCAGCCTTTTACAGGGGACTCTAAATTTCGATGAGCAGTTCTTC
cdr3_aa: CASSLLQGTLNFDEQFF

j_call: TRBJ1-1
clone_size: NA
v_call: TRBV10-3
d_call: TRBD1
cdr3_nt: TGTGCCATCAGTGCTCAGGACAGGGGTGAAGCTTTCTTT
cdr3_aa: CAISAQDRGEAFF

j_call: TRBJ1-6
clone_size: NA
v_call: TRBV2
d_call: TRBD1
cdr3_nt: TGTGCCAGCAGAGACGGACAGGGACTGTATAATTCACCCCTCCACTTT
cdr3_aa: CASRDGQGLYNSPLHF

j_call: TRBJ1-2
clone_size: NA
v_call: TRBV2
d_call: NA
cdr3_nt: TGTGCCAGCAGTTTTGTCAGGGTGGTATACACCTTC
cdr3_aa: CASSFVRVVYTF